This T cell receptor beta chain came from a study of blood T cells in healthy people across ages. A sample-barcoded 5' primer and a J-beta primer mix were used in a second PCR of roughly 7 to 12 cycles. TCRdb re-called the 5' RACE reads through MiXCR, storing one row per CDR3 protein. There are 1.5 million to 2 million distinct CDR3 sequences in the sample; under 30% occur only once, and 7.7% lies in the top ten. For every donor, a draw yielded 7.5 to 10 milliliters of peripheral blood. Researchers isolated at least 6 million PBMCs per sample. On this clonotype: What it recognizes is unknown.

V shed 6 bases, J shed 1 base, and the junction held 2 bases outside the gene matches. CDR1 is SNHLY, CDR2 FYNNEI, per germline. The CDR3 length is 16 residues. General observations from the study: More naive CD4+ cells and higher diversity marked long-lived donors relative to aged donors.

The chain couples TRBV2 to TRBJ2-5; 16 positions match TRBD2. The TCR was taken from a woman under 40 in good health. Specimen: blood. The CDR3 DNA follows: TGTGCCAGCAGCGGGACTAGCGGGGGGGCCCAAGAGACCCAGTACTTC. Protein product: CASSGTSGGAQETQYF.